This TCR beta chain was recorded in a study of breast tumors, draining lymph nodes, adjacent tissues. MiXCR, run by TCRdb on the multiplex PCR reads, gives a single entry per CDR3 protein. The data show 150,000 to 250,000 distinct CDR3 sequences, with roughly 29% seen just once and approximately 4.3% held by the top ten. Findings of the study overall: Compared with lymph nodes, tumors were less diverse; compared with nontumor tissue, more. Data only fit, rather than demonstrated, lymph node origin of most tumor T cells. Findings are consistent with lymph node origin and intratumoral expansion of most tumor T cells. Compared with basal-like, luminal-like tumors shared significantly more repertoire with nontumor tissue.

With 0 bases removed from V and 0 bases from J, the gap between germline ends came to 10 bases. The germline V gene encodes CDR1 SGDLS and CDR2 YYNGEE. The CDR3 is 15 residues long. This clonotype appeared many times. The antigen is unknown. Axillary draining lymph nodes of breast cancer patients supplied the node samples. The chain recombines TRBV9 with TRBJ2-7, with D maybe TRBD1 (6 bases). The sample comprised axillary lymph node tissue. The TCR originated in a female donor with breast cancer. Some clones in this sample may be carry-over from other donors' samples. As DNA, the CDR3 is TGTGCCAGCAGCGTAGCTTCAGGGGACTCCTACGAGCAGTACTTC. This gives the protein CASSVASGDSYEQYF.